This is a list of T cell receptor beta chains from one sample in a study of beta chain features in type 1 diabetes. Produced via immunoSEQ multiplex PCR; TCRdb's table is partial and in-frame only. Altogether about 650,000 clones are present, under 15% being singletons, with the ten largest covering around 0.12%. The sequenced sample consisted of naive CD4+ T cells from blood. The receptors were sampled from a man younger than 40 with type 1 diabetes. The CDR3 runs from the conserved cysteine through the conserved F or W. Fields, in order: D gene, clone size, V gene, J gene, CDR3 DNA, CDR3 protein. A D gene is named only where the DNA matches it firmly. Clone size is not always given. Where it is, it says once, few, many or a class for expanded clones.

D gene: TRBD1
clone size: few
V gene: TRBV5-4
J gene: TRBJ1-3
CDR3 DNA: TGTGCCAGCAGCTTAACAGGGGAGGTTCTGGGAAACACCATATATTTT
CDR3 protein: CASSLTGEVLGNTIYF

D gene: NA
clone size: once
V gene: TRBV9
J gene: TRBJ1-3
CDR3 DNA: TGTGCCAGCAGCGTAGACCCGGGGAGCTCTGGAAACACCATATATTTT
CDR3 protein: CASSVDPGSSGNTIYF

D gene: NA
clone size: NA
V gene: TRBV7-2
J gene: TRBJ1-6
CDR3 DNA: TGTGCCAGCACCAGGGGCAATCGAAGTTCACCCCTCCACTTT
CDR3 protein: CASTRGNRSSPLHF

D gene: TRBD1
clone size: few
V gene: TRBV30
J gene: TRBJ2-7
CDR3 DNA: TGTGCCTGCCGACAGGGGTCGTCCTACGAGCAGTACTTC
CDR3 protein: CACRQGSSYEQYF

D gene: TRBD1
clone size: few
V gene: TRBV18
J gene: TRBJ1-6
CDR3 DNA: TGTGCCAGCTCACCACCCGTCCCAGGGGGAAATAATTCACCCCTCCACTTT
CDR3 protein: CASSPPVPGGNNSPLHF

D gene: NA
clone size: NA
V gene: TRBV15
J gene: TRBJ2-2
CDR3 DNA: TGTGCCACCAGCAGAGTAGCTGACACCGGGGAGCTGTTTTTT
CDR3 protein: CATSRVADTGELFF

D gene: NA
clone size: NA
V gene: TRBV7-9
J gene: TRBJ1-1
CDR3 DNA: TGTGCCAGCAGCTTCGTAGAGGACACTGAAGCTTTCTTT
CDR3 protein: CASSFVEDTEAFF

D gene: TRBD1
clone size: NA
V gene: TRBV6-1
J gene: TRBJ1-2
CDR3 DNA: TGTGCCAGCAACAGGGACAGCTATGGCTACACCTTC
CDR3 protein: CASNRDSYGYTF

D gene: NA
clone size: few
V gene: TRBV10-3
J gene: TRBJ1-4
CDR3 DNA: TGTGCCATCAGTGAGTCATCAGGATCAACTAATGAAAAACTGTTTTTT
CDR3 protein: CAISESSGSTNEKLFF

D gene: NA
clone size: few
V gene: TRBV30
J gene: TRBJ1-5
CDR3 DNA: TGTGCCTGGAGTGTACAGGGTTTTGGCAATCAGCCCCAGCATTTT
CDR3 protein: CAWSVQGFGNQPQHF

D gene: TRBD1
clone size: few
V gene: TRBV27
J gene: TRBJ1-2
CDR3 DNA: TGTGCCAGCAGTTTATTAGGACCCGGGACAGGAGATAACTATGGCTACACCTTC
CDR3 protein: CASSLLGPGTGDNYGYTF

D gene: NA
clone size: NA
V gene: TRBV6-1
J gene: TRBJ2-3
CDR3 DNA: TGTGCCAGCAGTATTCAGCCGAGGACGCAGTATTTT
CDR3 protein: CASSIQPRTQYF

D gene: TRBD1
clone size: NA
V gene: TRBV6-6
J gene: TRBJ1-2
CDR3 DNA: TGTGCCAGCAGTGACAGGGGGAACTATGGCTACACCTTC
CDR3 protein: CASSDRGNYGYTF

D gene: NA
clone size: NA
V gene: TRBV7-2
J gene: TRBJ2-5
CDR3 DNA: TGTGCCAGCAGCTTGCCCGGGACTTCAGAGACCCAGTACTTC
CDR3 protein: CASSLPGTSETQYF

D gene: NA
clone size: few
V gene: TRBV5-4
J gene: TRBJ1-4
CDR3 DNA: TGTGCCAGCAGCTTCGGCGGCTCCCAGAATGAAAAACTGTTTTTT
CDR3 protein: CASSFGGSQNEKLFF

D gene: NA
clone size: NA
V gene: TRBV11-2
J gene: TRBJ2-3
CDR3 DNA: TGTGCCAGCAGCTTAGATCGCAAAGATACGCAGTATTTT
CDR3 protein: CASSLDRKDTQYF

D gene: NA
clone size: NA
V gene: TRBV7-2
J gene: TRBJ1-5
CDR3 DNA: TGTGCCAGCAGCTTTTCGGGGGAGGTTAATCAGCCCCAGCATTTT
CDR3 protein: CASSFSGEVNQPQHF

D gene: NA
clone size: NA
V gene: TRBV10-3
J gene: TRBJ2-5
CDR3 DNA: TGTGCCATCAGTGAAAAACTAGATTCTTGGGAGACCCAGTACTTC
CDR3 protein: CAISEKLDSWETQYF

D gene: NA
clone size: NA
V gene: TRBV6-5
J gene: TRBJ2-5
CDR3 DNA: TGTGCCAGCAGTTACTCGAGGGCAGGTCCGCGGGAGACCCAGTACTTC
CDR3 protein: CASSYSRAGPRETQYF

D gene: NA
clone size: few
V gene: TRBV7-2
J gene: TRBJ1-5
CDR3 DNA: TGTGCCAGCAGCTCACCAGGACAGACCAATCAGCCCCAGCATTTT
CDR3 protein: CASSSPGQTNQPQHF

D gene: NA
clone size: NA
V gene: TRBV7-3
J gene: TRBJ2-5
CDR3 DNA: TGTGCCAGCAGCCCAAACGGGGCGTTGGAGACCCAGTACTTC
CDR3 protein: CASSPNGALETQYF

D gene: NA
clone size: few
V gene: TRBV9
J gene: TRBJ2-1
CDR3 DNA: TGTGCCAGCAGCGTAGTCAGCACCTCCTACAATGAGCAGTTCTTC
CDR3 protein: CASSVVSTSYNEQFF

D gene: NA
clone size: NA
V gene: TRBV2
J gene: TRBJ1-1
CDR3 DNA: TGTGCCAGCAGATCTACGGTGCCTGAAGCTTTCTTT
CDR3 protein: CASRSTVPEAFF

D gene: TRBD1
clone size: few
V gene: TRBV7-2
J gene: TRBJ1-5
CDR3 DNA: TGTGCCAGCAGCCCGAACAGGGGGAATCAGCCCCAGCATTTT
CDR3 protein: CASSPNRGNQPQHF

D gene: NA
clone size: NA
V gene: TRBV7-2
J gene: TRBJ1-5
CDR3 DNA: TGTGCCAGCAGCTTTAGGACGGGCAATCAGCCCCAGCATTTT
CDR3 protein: CASSFRTGNQPQHF

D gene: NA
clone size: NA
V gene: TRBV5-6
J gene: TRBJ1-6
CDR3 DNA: TGTGCCAGCAGCACTTTACAGGGTCTAATGTCACCCCTCCACTTT
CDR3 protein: CASSTLQGLMSPLHF

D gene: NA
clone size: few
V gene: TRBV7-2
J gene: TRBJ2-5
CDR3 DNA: TGTGCCAGCAGCCAAGATGCGGTGACCCAGTACTTC
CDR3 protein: CASSQDAVTQYF

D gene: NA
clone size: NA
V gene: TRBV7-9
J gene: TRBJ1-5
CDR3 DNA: TGTGCCAGCAGCCCCAACACCTATCAGCCCCAGCATTTT
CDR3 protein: CASSPNTYQPQHF

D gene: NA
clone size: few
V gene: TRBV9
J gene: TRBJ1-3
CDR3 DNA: TGTGCCAGCAGCGTAGGACCATCCTATTCCGGAAACACCATATATTTT
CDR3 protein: CASSVGPSYSGNTIYF

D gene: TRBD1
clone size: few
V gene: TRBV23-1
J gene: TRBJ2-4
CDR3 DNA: TGCGCCAGCAGTCAATTCCGGGACAGGGGGCAAGTAACCAAAAACATTCAGTACTTC
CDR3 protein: CASSQFRDRGQVTKNIQYF

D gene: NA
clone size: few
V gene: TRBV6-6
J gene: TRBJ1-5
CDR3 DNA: TGTGCCAGCAGTTACGCGCAGGGGCAGGGTCAGCCCCAGCATTTT
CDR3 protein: CASSYAQGQGQPQHF

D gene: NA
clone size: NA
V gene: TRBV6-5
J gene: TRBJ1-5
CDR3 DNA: TGTGCCAGCAGTACCCAGGAGCAGCCCCAGCATTTT
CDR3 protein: CASSTQEQPQHF

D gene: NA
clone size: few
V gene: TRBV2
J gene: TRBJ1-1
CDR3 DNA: TGTGCCAGCAGTGAAGCGCTAATGGAGACTGAAGCTTTCTTT
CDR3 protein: CASSEALMETEAFF

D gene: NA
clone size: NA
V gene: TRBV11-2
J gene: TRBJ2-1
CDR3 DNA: TGTGCCAGCAGCCCCCTCGTGGTTGCTGAGCAGTTCTTC
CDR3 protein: CASSPLVVAEQFF

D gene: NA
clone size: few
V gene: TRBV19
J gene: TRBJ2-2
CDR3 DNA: TGTGCCAGTAGTATGTTGGACACGGAGCTGTTTTTT
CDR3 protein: CASSMLDTELFF

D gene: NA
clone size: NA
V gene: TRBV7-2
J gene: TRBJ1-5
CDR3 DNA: TGTGCCAGCAGCTTAGCCGCAGGAGGTAGCAATCAGCCCCAGCATTTT
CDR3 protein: CASSLAAGGSNQPQHF

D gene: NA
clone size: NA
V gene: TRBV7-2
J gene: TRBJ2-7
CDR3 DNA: TGTGCCAGCCAGGGCTCCTACGAGCAGTACTTC
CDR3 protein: CASQGSYEQYF

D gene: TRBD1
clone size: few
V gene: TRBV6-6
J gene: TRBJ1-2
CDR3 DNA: TGTGCCAGCAGTTACCCGGGACAGCTTAGCGGTTACACCTTC
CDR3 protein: CASSYPGQLSGYTF

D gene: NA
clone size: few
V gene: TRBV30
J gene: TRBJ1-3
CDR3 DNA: TGTGCCTGGAGTGGAGGGAGCTCTGGAAACACCATATATTTT
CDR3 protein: CAWSGGSSGNTIYF

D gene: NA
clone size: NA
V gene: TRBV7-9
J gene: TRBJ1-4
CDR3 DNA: TGTGCCAGCAGCTTAGGGGAGACGGTTAAGGAAAAACTGTTTTTT
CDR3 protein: CASSLGETVKEKLFF